Each of the 14 T cell receptor beta chains below was sequenced from the same sample in a study of T and B cells in COVID-19 patients. Blood genomic DNA input for TRB amplification was roughly 230-550 ng. BIOMED2 TRB-A/B primer pools were used in multiplex TRB PCR. TCRdb reanalysed the multiplex PCR reads using MiXCR and keeps one entry per CDR3 protein. The sample consists of about 4,600 distinct CDR3 sequences, under 30% of them appearing once. Sample: blood. Every receptor here comes from a human donor with active COVID-19.

The rearrangement uses TRBV20-1 and TRBJ2-2; no firm D call. Trimming pared 6 bases from V and 4 bases from J, leaving 12 bases between. The germline gives CDR1 DFQATT, CDR2 SNEGSKA (reference sequence). This CDR3 has 13 residues. This chain's CDR3 is CSAQYGSTGELFF. The CDR3 nucleotides are TGCAGTGCGCAATATGGTAGCACCGGGGAGCTGTTTTTT.

The rearrangement links TRBV28 to TRBJ2-1, with D perhaps being TRBD1 or TRBD2 (5 bases each). V shed 5 bases and J shed 4 bases, with 21 bases lying between them. CDR1 and CDR2 (germline): MDHEN, SYDVKM. This CDR3 has 17 amino acids. The CDR3 bases are TGTGCCAGCAGTATTACCGGGACCACCCCCCCTTACAATGAGCAGTTCTTC. It codes for CASSITGTTPPYNEQFF.

The J gene is TRBJ2-7, the V gene TRBV5-1; D is perhaps TRBD1 (6 bases). Germline V gene sequence: CDR1 SGHRS, CDR2 YFSETQ. V was cut by 3 bases and J by 0 bases, with 13 bases left in between. The CDR3 sequence is 15 residues long. Written as DNA, the CDR3 is TGCGCCAGCAGCTGTAGGGACATCGACTCCTACGAGCAGTACTTC. This translates into CASSCRDIDSYEQYF.

A note on this clonotype: A clone one base away is much larger, so this may be a read error. The chain is built from TRBV6-5 and TRBJ1-2; D is perhaps TRBD1 (5 bases). The V gene's germline CDR1 is MNHEY and CDR2 SVGAGI. This CDR3 has 16 amino acids. The DNA for the CDR3 is TGTACCAGCAGTAGGACGGGGGGAACAGCTAACTATGGCTACACCTTC. Residues: CTSSRTGGTANYGYTF.

A word on this clonotype: A much larger clone is a single base away; this may be a read error. This chain links TRBV30 with TRBJ1-6; 11 nucleotides align to TRBD1. The CDR3 contains 13 residues. Germline CDR1 GTSNPN, CDR2 SVGIG (reference sequence). This chain's CDR3 is CVAGQGAASPLHF. DNA of the CDR3: TGTGTCGCCGGACAGGGGGCTGCTTCACCCCTCCACTTT.

By sample fraction, this clonotype is medium-sized (0.01 to 0.1%). The V gene is TRBV30, the J gene TRBJ2-2, with D possibly TRBD2 on 5 matching bases. The germline gives CDR1 GTSNPN, CDR2 SVGIG (reference sequence). Trimming stripped 3 bases from V and 4 bases from J, with 18 bases between. There are 16 residues in the CDR3. In DNA, the CDR3 is TGTGCCTGGAGGGGGAGAGGAGGTGCTGTCACCGGGGAGCTGTTTTTT. The encoded protein is CAWRGRGGAVTGELFF.

This clonotype was counted a few times. J is TRBJ2-1 and V is TRBV2; TRBD2 agrees at 9 bases. CDR3 length equals 14 residues. Germline lookup yields CDR1 SNHLY and CDR2 FYNNEI. Trimming took 7 bases from V and 9 from J; bases not matched to a gene: 10. Here the CDR3 reads CASIKSGGWGEQFF. The CDR3 DNA sequence: TGTGCCAGCATTAAGAGCGGGGGGTGGGGTGAGCAGTTCTTC.

The chain uses TRBV13 and TRBJ1-4, with unresolved D. The length of the CDR3 is 16 residues. Per germline, CDR1 PRHDT and CDR2 FYEKMQ (reference sequence). Deletions cut 5 bases from V and 0 bases from J, with 13 bases between. The CDR3 sequence: CASSQDRPATNEKLFF. As DNA, the CDR3 is TGTGCCAGCAGCCAAGATAGGCCTGCAACTAATGAAAAACTGTTTTTT.

This chain uses TRBV5-1 with TRBJ2-3; 10 positions match TRBD2. Trimming at V came to 1 base and at J to 2 bases, leaving 7 bases not matched to a gene. This CDR3 has 17 residues. CDR1 and CDR2 (germline): SGHRS, YFSETQ. This chain's CDR3 is CASSLFGSGRPTDTQYF. CDR3 sequence (DNA): TGCGCCAGCAGCTTGTTTGGTAGCGGGAGGCCCACAGATACGCAGTATTTT.

This clonotype is labeled medium-sized. A read error may produce the germline difference seen at one junction end. The rearrangement joins TRBV19 to TRBJ2-5; unclear D gene. CDR1 and CDR2 (germline): LNHDA, SQIVND (reference sequence). The CDR3 extends over 12 amino acids. For the CDR3, the DNA is TGTGCCAGTAGTCCGCCACAAGGGACCCAGTACTTC. As protein: CASSPPQGTQYF.

By its share, this clonotype is medium-sized. The chain links TRBV19 to TRBJ2-7, with a possible D match to TRBD2 (5 bases). Trimming removed 1 base at V and 6 bases at J, with 19 bases between. The CDR3 spans 16 residues. Germline-derived CDR1 and CDR2 are LNHDA and SQIVND (reference sequence). The CDR3 is CASSIGYGNGRGEQYF. The CDR3 region has the DNA TGTGCCAGTAGTATAGGATACGGGAACGGCCGCGGCGAGCAGTACTTC.

This clonotype has only a few counts. J is TRBJ2-7 and V is TRBV24-1; D may correspond to TRBD1 or TRBD2 (5 bases each). Germline V gene sequence: CDR1 KGHDR, CDR2 SFDVKD. The CDR3 is made up of 15 amino acids. V was clipped by 4 bases and J by 2 bases, with 14 bases between them. Here the CDR3 reads CATSDPRDGTYEQYF. The CDR3 nucleotides read TGTGCCACCAGTGACCCCCGGGACGGTACCTACGAGCAGTACTTC.

This clonotype has just a few counts. CDR3 amino acids: CASSLGGRQPQHF. In nucleotides, the CDR3 is TGTGCCAGCAGCTTGGGGGGAAGGCAGCCCCAGCATTTT. The chain recombines TRBV5-6 with TRBJ1-5; D is unresolved. The V end was cut by 0 bases, the J end by 7 bases, with 8 bases between. The CDR3 spans 13 residues. The germline V gene encodes CDR1 SGHDT and CDR2 YYEEEE.

This clonotype is labeled as medium-sized. The rearrangement links TRBV6-6 to TRBJ1-3; D gene ambiguous. The V gene's germline CDR1 is MNHNY and CDR2 SVGAGI (reference sequence). This CDR3 has 12 amino acids. Trimming stripped 10 bases from V and 8 bases from J, with 15 bases between. The CDR3 loop reads CAIRTVGYTIYF. The CDR3 DNA sequence: TGTGCCATCCGGACGGTGGGATACACCATATATTTT.